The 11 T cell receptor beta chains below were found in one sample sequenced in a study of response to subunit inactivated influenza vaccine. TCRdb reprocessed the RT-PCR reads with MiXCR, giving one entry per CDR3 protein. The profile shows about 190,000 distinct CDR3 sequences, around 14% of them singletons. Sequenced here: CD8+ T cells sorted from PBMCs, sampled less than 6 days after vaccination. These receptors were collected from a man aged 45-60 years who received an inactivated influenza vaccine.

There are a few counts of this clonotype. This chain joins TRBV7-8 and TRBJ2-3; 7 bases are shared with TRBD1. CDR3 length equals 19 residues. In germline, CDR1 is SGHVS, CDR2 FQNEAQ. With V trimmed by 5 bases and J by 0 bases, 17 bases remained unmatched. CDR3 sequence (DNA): TGTGCCAGCAGCGCAGCCATCGTTTCAGGGGGACCTAGCACAGATACGCAGTATTTT. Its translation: CASSAAIVSGGPSTDTQYF.

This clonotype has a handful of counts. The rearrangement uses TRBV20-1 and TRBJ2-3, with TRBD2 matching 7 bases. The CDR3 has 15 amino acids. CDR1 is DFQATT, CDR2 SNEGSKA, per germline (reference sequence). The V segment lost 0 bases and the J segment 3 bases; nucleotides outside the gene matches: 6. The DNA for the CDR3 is TGCAGTGCTAGAGATCTGGAGCGGGGTACAGATACGCAGTATTTT. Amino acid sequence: CSARDLERGTDTQYF.

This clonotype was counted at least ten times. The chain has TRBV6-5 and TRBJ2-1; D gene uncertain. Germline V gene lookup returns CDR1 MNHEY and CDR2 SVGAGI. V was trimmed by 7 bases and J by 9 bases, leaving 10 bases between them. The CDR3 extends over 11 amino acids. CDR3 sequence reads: CASNLGPEQFF. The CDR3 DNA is TGTGCCAGCAATTTAGGTCCTGAGCAGTTCTTC.

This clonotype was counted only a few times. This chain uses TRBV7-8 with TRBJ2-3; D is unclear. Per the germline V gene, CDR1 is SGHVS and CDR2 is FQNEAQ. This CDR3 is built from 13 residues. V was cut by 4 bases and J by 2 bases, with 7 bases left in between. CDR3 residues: CASSSPPTDTQYF. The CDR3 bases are TGTGCCAGCAGCTCCCCCCCCACAGATACGCAGTATTTT.

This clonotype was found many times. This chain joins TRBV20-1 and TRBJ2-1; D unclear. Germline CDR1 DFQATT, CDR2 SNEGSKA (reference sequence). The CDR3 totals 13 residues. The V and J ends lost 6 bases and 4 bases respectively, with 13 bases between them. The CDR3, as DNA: TGCAGTGCCCCAACTGCGCTTTACAATGAGCAGTTCTTC. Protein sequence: CSAPTALYNEQFF.

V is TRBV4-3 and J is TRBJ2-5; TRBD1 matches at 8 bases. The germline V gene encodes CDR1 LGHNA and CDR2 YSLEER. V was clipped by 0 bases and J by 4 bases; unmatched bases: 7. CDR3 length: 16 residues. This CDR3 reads CASSQDGDRSGETQYF. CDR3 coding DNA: TGCGCCAGCAGCCAAGATGGGGACAGGTCGGGAGAGACCCAGTACTTC.

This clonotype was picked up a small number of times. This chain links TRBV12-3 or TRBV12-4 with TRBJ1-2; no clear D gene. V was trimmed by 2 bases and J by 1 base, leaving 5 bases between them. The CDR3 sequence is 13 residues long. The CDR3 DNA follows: TGTGCCAGCAGTTTACCACTTAACTATGGCTACACCTTC. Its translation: CASSLPLNYGYTF.

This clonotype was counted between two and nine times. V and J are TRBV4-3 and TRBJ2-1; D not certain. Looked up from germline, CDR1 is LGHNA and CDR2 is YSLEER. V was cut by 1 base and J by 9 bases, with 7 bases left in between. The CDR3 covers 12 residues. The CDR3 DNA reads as TGCGCCAGCAGCCAAGCTTCGGGTGAGCAGTTCTTC. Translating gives CASSQASGEQFF.

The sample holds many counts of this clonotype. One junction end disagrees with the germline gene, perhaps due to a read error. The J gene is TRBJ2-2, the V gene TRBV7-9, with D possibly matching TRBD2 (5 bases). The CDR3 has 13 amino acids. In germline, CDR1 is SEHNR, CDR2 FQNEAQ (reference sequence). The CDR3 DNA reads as TGTGCCAGCAGCTTAGGACTGTCCGGGGAGTTGTTTTTT. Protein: CASSLGLSGELFF. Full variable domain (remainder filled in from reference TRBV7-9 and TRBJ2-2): DTGVSQNPRHKITKRGQNVTFRCDPISEHNRLYWYRQTLGQGPEFLTYFQNEAQLEKSRLLSDRFSAERPKGSFSTLEIQRTEQGDSAMYLCASSLGLSGELFFGEGSRLTVL.

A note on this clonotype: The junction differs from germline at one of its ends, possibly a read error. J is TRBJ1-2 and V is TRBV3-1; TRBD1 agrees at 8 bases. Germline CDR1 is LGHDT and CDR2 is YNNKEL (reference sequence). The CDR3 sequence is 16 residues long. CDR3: CACSQDQYPTGAGYTF. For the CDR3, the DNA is TGTGCCTGCAGCCAAGATCAGTACCCGACAGGGGCTGGCTACACCTTC.

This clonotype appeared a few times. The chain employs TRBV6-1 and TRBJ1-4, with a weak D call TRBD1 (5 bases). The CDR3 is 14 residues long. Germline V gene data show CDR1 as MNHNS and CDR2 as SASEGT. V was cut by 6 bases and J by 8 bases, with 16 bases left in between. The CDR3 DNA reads TGTGCCAGCAGCTCCGACAGTATAGGGGAAAAACTGTTTTTT. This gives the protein CASSSDSIGEKLFF.